This is a list of T cell receptor beta chains from one sample in a study of blood T cell repertoires in COVID-19. The table came from immunoSEQ multiplex PCR; TCRdb's copy has only in-frame clones and leaves some out. The sample holds under 250,000 clones; 70% to 90% are singletons and the top ten take around 6.8%. The specimen sequenced was peripheral blood. These receptors originate from a woman in her sixties with active or convalescent COVID-19. Both conserved end residues are part of each CDR3. The D gene is left open where the match is weak. Clone size, where shown, is once, few, many, or a class for clones that have expanded.

size	V	D	J	CDR3	DNA
.	TRBV29-1	.	TRBJ1-1	CSVQIGGGNTEAFF	TGCAGCGTTCAGATTGGGGGAGGGAACACTGAAGCTTTCTTT
.	TRBV9	TRBD1	TRBJ1-6	CASSVGTASNSPLHF	TGTGCCAGCAGCGTCGGGACAGCTAGTAATTCACCCCTCCACTTT
.	TRBV7-6	TRBD1	TRBJ1-5	CASRRPADGQGSQPQHF	TGTGCCAGCAGACGGCCCGCTGATGGACAGGGGAGTCAGCCCCAGCATTTT
few	TRBV28	TRBD2	TRBJ2-1	CASSLMGLVTYNEQFF	TGTGCCAGCAGTTTAATGGGACTAGTTACTTACAATGAGCAGTTCTTC
once	TRBV19	TRBD1	TRBJ2-7	CASSIVQGSPYEQYF	TGTGCCAGTAGTATAGTACAGGGGTCCCCCTACGAGCAGTACTTC
.	TRBV19	TRBD2	TRBJ2-3	CASSIYGGDTQYF	TGTGCCAGTAGTATTTACGGGGGGGATACGCAGTATTTT
.	TRBV15	TRBD2	TRBJ2-2	CATSQTLAALRSTGELFF	TGTGCCACTTCACAGACACTAGCGGCCCTCCGTAGCACCGGGGAGCTGTTTTTT
.	TRBV3-1/TRBV3-2	.	TRBJ2-5	CASSNLEFPGETQYF	TGTGCCAGCAGCAACCTTGAATTTCCAGGAGAGACCCAGTACTTC
.	TRBV7-8	.	TRBJ2-2	CASSHPYRTGELFF	TGTGCCAGCAGCCACCCCTACAGGACCGGGGAGCTGTTTTTT
.	TRBV21-1	.	TRBJ2-1	CASSNPSGRAVYNEQFF	TGTGCCAGCAGCAACCCTAGCGGGAGGGCAGTATACAATGAGCAGTTCTTC
.	TRBV7-8	.	TRBJ1-2	CASSSDLERIYGYTF	TGTGCCAGCAGCTCCGACCTAGAGAGGATCTATGGCTACACCTTC
once	TRBV11-2	.	TRBJ2-1	CASSTRGAGWIEQFF	TGTGCCAGCAGCACCCGGGGGGCCGGTTGGATTGAGCAGTTCTTC